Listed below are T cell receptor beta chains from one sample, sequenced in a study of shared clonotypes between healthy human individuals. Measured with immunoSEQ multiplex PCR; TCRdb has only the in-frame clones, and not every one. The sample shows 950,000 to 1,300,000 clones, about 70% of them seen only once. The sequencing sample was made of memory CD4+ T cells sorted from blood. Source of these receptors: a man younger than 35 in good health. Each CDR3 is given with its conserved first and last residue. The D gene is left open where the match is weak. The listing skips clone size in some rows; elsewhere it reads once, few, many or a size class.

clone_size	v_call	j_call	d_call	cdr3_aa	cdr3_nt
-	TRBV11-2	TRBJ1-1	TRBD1	CASSLQRQGTEAFF	TGTGCCAGCAGCCTTCAACGACAGGGTACTGAAGCTTTCTTT
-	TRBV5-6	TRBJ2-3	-	CASSLGAQTGGTDTQYF	TGTGCCAGCAGCTTGGGGGCCCAAACGGGGGGCACAGATACGCAGTATTTT
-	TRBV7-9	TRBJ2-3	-	CASSLSNQAQYF	TGTGCCAGCAGCCTCTCTAACCAGGCGCAGTATTTT
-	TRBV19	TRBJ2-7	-	CASSMRDSRSYEQYF	TGTGCCAGTAGTATGCGGGACAGCCGCTCCTACGAGCAGTACTTC
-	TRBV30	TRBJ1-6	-	CAWSTTGAWGYNSPLHF	TGTGCCTGGAGTACAACAGGCGCTTGGGGGTATAATTCACCCCTCCACTTT
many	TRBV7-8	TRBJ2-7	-	CASSLRPFVDEQYF	TGTGCCAGCAGCTTAAGGCCATTTGTGGACGAGCAGTACTTC
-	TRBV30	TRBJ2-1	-	CACPLSTSNRNEQFF	TGTGCCTGTCCCCTTTCCACTTCGAACCGCAATGAGCAGTTCTTC
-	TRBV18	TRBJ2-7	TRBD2	CASSPAGGLSYEQYF	TGTGCCAGCTCACCTGCGGGGGGACTCTCCTACGAGCAGTACTTC
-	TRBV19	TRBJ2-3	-	CASTMAGGGGTDTQYF	TGTGCCAGTACCATGGCCGGGGGAGGAGGCACAGATACGCAGTATTTT
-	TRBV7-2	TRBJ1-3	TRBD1	CASSISGTVGNTIYF	TGTGCCAGCAGCATCTCCGGGACAGTTGGAAACACCATATATTTT
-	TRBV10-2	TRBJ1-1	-	CASSDPGMNTEAFF	TGCGCCAGCAGTGATCCAGGGATGAACACTGAAGCTTTCTTT
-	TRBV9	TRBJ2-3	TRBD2	CASSVGTSGGTDTQYF	TGTGCCAGCAGCGTAGGGACTAGCGGAGGCACAGATACGCAGTATTTT
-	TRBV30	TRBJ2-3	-	CAWSHGGPDTQYF	TGTGCCTGGAGTCACGGAGGTCCAGATACGCAGTATTTT
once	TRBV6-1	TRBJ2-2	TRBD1	CASRGQGEAGELFF	TGTGCCAGCAGGGGACAGGGGGAGGCCGGGGAGCTGTTTTTT
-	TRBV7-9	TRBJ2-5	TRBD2	CASSSSLLTGGHETQYF	TGTGCCAGCAGCTCATCTCTACTGACGGGGGGGCACGAGACCCAGTACTTC
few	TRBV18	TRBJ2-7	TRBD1	CASSPRGQGISYEQYF	TGTGCCAGCTCACCAAGAGGACAGGGAATCTCCTACGAGCAGTACTTC
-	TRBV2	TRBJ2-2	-	CASSEEVTGELFF	TGTGCCAGCAGTGAGGAGGTTACCGGGGAGCTGTTTTTT
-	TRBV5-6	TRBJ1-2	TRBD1	CASSSRGGTDIYGYTF	TGTGCCAGCAGCTCTAGGGGTGGGACAGACATTTATGGCTACACCTTC
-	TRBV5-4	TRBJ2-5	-	CASSRNREEGGGETQYF	TGTGCCAGCAGCCGCAATCGGGAAGAGGGAGGAGGGGAGACCCAGTACTTC
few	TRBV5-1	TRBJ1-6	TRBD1	CASSLDTGQDNSPLHF	TGCGCCAGCAGCTTGGATACGGGACAGGATAATTCACCCCTCCACTTT
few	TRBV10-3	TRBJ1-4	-	CAISNRDPNEKLFF	TGTGCCATCAGTAACCGGGACCCTAATGAAAAACTGTTTTTT
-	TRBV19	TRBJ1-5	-	CASSIADNQPQHF	TGTGCCAGTAGTATCGCCGACAATCAGCCCCAGCATTTT
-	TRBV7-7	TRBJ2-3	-	CASSPGTSSTDTQYF	TGTGCTAGCAGCCCGGGGACTTCTAGCACAGATACGCAGTATTTT
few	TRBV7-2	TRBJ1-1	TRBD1	CASSLGQRNTEAFF	TGTGCCAGCAGCTTGGGACAGAGGAACACTGAAGCTTTCTTT
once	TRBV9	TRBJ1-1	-	CASSTLGTVNTEAFF	TGTGCCAGCAGCACGCTTGGGACGGTGAACACTGAAGCTTTCTTT
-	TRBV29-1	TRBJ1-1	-	CSAGQLTEAFF	TGCAGTGCCGGACAGCTCACTGAAGCTTTCTTT
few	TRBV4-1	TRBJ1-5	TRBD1	CASSQVGQGSNQPQHF	TGCGCCAGCAGCCAAGTTGGACAGGGAAGCAATCAGCCCCAGCATTTT
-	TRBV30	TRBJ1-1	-	CALHGHGQNTEAFF	TGTGCCCTTCATGGGCACGGGCAGAACACTGAAGCTTTCTTT
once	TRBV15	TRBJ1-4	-	CATSRADSSNEKLFF	TGTGCCACCAGCAGAGCGGACAGCAGTAATGAAAAACTGTTTTTT
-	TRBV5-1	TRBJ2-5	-	CASSSSVSAETQYF	TGCGCCAGCAGCTCCTCGGTTAGCGCGGAGACCCAGTACTTC
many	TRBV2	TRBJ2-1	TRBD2	CASSELAGGLNEQFF	TGTGCCAGCAGTGAACTAGCGGGGGGTCTAAATGAGCAGTTCTTC
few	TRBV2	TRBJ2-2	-	CASSERGSGNGELFF	TGTGCCAGCAGTGAACGGGGTAGCGGTAACGGGGAGCTGTTTTTT
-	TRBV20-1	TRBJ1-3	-	CSAPQGNTIYF	TGCAGTGCTCCCCAGGGAAACACCATATATTTT
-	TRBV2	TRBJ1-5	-	CASSGDTSNQPQHF	TGTGCCAGCAGTGGGGACACGAGCAATCAGCCCCAGCATTTT
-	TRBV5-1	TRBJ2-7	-	CASSWDTSDPYEQYF	TGCGCCAGCAGCTGGGACACCTCGGACCCCTACGAGCAGTACTTC
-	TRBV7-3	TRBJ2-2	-	CASSVEGGRLGGTGELFF	TGTGCCAGCAGCGTCGAAGGGGGGCGCTTGGGTGGCACCGGGGAGCTGTTTTTT
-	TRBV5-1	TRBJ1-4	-	CASSLVPDPTNEKLFF	TGCGCCAGCAGCTTAGTTCCCGACCCAACTAATGAAAAACTGTTTTTT
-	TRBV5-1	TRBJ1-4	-	CASSLDSTDGEKLFF	TGCGCCAGCAGCTTGGATTCCACAGACGGTGAAAAACTGTTTTTT
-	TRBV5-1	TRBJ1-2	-	CASSPGQAYGYTF	TGCGCCAGCAGCCCTGGACAAGCATATGGCTACACCTTC
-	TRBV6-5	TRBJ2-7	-	CASSYVVSEQYF	TGTGCCAGCAGTTACGTGGTGAGCGAGCAGTACTTC
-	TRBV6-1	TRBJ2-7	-	CASISGQDYEQYF	TGTGCCAGCATTAGCGGACAGGACTACGAGCAGTACTTC
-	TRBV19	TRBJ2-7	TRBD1	CASSTGTVTYEQYF	TGTGCCAGTAGTACCGGGACAGTCACCTACGAGCAGTACTTC
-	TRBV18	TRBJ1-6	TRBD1	CASSPAGTAYYSPLHF	TGTGCCAGCTCACCAGCAGGGACAGCCTATTATTCACCCCTCCACTTT
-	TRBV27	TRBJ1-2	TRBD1	CATRGQGAYGYTF	TGTGCCACCCGAGGACAGGGGGCATATGGCTACACCTTC
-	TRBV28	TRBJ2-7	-	CASSRGGRGEQYF	TGTGCCAGCAGCCGCGGAGGCCGCGGCGAGCAGTACTTC
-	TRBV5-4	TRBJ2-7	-	CASSFFGFYEQYF	TGTGCCAGCAGCTTTTTTGGGTTCTACGAGCAGTACTTC
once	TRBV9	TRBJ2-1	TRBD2	CASSPGTSNEQFF	TGTGCCAGCAGCCCGGGGACTAGCAATGAGCAGTTCTTC
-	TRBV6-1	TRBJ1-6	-	CASSAQGNNSPLHF	TGTGCCAGCAGTGCCCAGGGGAATAATTCACCCCTCCACTTT
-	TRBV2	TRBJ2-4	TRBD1	CASRPGQGGVLAKNIQYF	TGTGCCAGCAGGCCGGGACAGGGGGGAGTCCTAGCCAAAAACATTCAGTACTTC
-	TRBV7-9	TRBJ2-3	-	CASSLYSGTGPDTQYF	TGTGCCAGCAGCTTATATTCCGGGACCGGGCCAGATACGCAGTATTTT
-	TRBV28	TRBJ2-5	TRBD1	CASSDRTGRIETQYF	TGTGCCAGCAGTGATCGGACAGGGCGAATAGAGACCCAGTACTTC
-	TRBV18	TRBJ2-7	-	CASSPPGEDEQYF	TGTGCCAGCTCACCACCCGGGGAAGACGAGCAGTACTTC
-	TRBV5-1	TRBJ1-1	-	CASSLVGHENTEAFF	TGCGCCAGCAGCTTGGTTGGACACGAGAACACTGAAGCTTTCTTT
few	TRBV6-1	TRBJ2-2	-	CASTLNFDTGELFF	TGTGCCAGCACTTTGAACTTCGACACCGGGGAGCTGTTTTTT